Only a few counts were recorded for the clone carrying this TCR beta chain. Its specificity is unknown. The germline gives CDR1 DFQATT, CDR2 SNEGSKA (reference sequence). CDR3 length equals 11 residues. Trimming left V 3 bases short and J 1 base short, with 3 bases between. Sequencing used immunoSEQ multiplex PCR; TCRdb keeps in-frame clones, though not all of them. The profile shows tens of thousands of clones, roughly 90% of them singletons. This entry comes from a study of T cell responses to AZD1222 COVID-19 vaccine. Overall study results and limits: Clonal diversity may have been underestimated, and the donors were mostly white British, with more females than males.

The rearrangement links TRBV20-1 to TRBJ1-1; D call uncertain. The sequence was collected from an adult who received the AZD1222 COVID-19 vaccine. The source was peripheral blood, collected 28 days after the second AZD1222 dose. The CDR3 reads CSASGNTEAFF. The CDR3 DNA reads TGCAGTGCTAGCGGGAACACTGAAGCTTTCTTT.